This T cell receptor (beta chain) was recovered during a study of T cells after yellow fever vaccination. The study made its TCR cDNA through 5'RACE template switching. That step introduced a universal primer site along with UMIs. TCRdb reprocessed the 5' RACE reads via MiXCR and lists one record per CDR3 protein. The data contain approximately 250,000 distinct CDR3 sequences, about 3.7% of them seen just once; the ten biggest clones take up under 20%. Germline-derived CDR1 and CDR2 are SGHAT and FQNNGV. V shed 5 bases and J shed 8 bases, with 18 bases lying between them. The CDR3 runs to 14 residues. This clonotype was seen many times.

The receptor was derived from a man in his late teens or twenties who received the YFV17D yellow fever vaccine. The material was PBMCs, obtained 15 days after the yellow fever booster vaccination. The V and J genes are TRBV11-2 and TRBJ1-2, with D possibly being TRBD1 (5 bases). DNA of the CDR3: TGTGCCAGCAGCCTTAACCCAGGGTATATAGGCTACACCTTC. This gives the protein CASSLNPGYIGYTF. Full variable domain (outside the CDR3, taken from reference TRBV11-2 and TRBJ1-2): EAGVAQSPRYKIIEKRQSVAFWCNPISGHATLYWYQQILGQGPKLLIQFQNNGVVDDSQLPKDRFSAERLKGVDSTLKIQPAKLEDSAVYLCASSLNPGYIGYTFGSGTRLTVV.